The T cell receptor beta chain under discussion was sequenced for a study of T cell responses to AZD1222 COVID-19 vaccine. Background on the study: Researchers grouped second doses given at about 4 or about 12 weeks into one pool. General study points: Donors, mostly white British, included more females; clonal diversity was possibly underestimated. Along spike, vaccine-associated CD4 TCRs were found throughout, with dominance at 160-218 and 743-854.

Method: immunoSEQ multiplex PCR; TCRdb's copy keeps in-frame clones and lacks some. The repertoire consists of under 150,000 clones, with 92% occurring once and the leading ten covering about 3%. A remark on this clone: The target antigen is unknown. This sample includes further DNA sequences coding for the same CDR3.

J was trimmed by 2 bases and V by 2 bases; bases with no gene match: 1. Germline lookup yields CDR1 SGHTA and CDR2 FQGNSA. This CDR3 comprises 14 residues. The V call is TRBV7-2, the J call TRBJ2-5, with 8 bases that match TRBD2. This clonotype was sampled from an adult in good health. The source was peripheral blood, collected on day 0 of AZD1222 vaccination. CDR3 protein: CASSLTSGQETQYF. The CDR3 bases are TGTGCCAGCAGCTTAACTAGCGGACAAGAGACCCAGTACTTC.